Presented here are 28 T cell receptor beta chains from one specimen sequenced in a study of T cell responses to AZD1222 COVID-19 vaccine. Method: immunoSEQ multiplex PCR; TCRdb's copy keeps in-frame clones and lacks some. The sample contains some 180,000 clones, about 91% of which appear only once. The material was peripheral blood, obtained on day 0 of AZD1222 vaccination. Receptors were obtained from an adult in good health.

This clone was seen a handful of times. This chain links TRBV6-5 with TRBJ1-2; 8 nucleotides agree with TRBD1. The junction had 0 bases not matched to a gene; V was cut back by 0 bases and J by 3 bases. The CDR3 spans 14 residues. CDR1 MNHEY and CDR2 SVGAGI come from the germline V gene. For the CDR3, the DNA is TGTGCCAGCAGTTACTCGGACAGGGACTATGGCTACACCTTC. Protein: CASSYSDRDYGYTF.

This chain links TRBV9 with TRBJ2-7; no clear D. The length of the CDR3 is 14 residues. Trimming took 0 bases from V and 5 from J, leaving 12 bases between them. CDR1 is SGDLS and CDR2 is YYNGEE in the germline V gene. CDR3 in DNA: TGTGCCAGCAGCGTAGACATAGGGTTCGACGAGCAGTACTTC. Translating it yields CASSVDIGFDEQYF.

The gene calls are TRBV19 and TRBJ1-1, with 7 positions matching TRBD1. The CDR3 is made up of 14 amino acids. Germline loops: CDR1 LNHDA, CDR2 SQIVND (reference sequence). The trim removed 4 bases at V and 2 bases at J, leaving 4 bases unmatched. CDR3 bases: TGTGCCAGTAGTACCACAGGGGCCAACACTGAAGCTTTCTTT. Translating it yields CASSTTGANTEAFF.

The table lists this clone with a few counts. The rearrangement links TRBV29-1 to TRBJ2-1; D might be TRBD1 or TRBD2, each matching 6 bases. Trimming stripped 6 bases from V and 0 bases from J, with 18 bases between. The CDR3 runs to 16 residues. CDR1 and CDR2 from the germline V gene are SQVTM and ANQGSEA. CDR3 sequence reads: CSVPPEGGNSYNEQFF. CDR3 DNA: TGCAGCGTGCCCCCAGAGGGGGGAAACTCCTACAATGAGCAGTTCTTC.

The rearrangement joins TRBV15 to TRBJ1-2; D might be TRBD1 (6 bases). The CDR3 is 14 amino acids. The germline gives CDR1 LNHNV, CDR2 YYDKDF (reference sequence). Trimming shortened V by 9 bases and J by 4 bases, and 18 bases separated the two germline ends. The CDR3, as DNA: TGTGCCACGTTACCAGGCGGACAGACCTATGGCTACACCTTC. It encodes CATLPGGQTYGYTF.

The chain links TRBV4-3 to TRBJ2-2; 9 nucleotides agree with TRBD1. From germline, CDR1 is LGHNA and CDR2 YSLEER. V trimming: 0 bases; J trimming: 12 bases; junction bases outside the gene matches: 8. The CDR3 sequence is 15 residues long. The CDR3 coding sequence is TGCGCCAGCAGCCAAGAGGGGACAGGGCTAATCAAGCTGTTTTTT. Its protein product is CASSQEGTGLIKLFF.

The rearrangement uses TRBV18 and TRBJ1-5, with 9 bases matching TRBD1. Trimming took 1 base from V and 2 from J; bases not matched to a gene: 0. The germline V gene encodes CDR1 KGHSH and CDR2 LQKENI. The CDR3 sequence is 15 residues long. The CDR3 loop reads CASSPRTGGNQPQHF. Written as DNA, the CDR3 is TGTGCCAGCTCACCACGGACAGGGGGCAATCAGCCCCAGCATTTT.

The rearrangement uses TRBV6-5 and TRBJ1-1; D is undetermined. Trimming took off 2 bases at V and 0 bases at J, with 13 bases between the two ends. The CDR3 loop spans 16 amino acids. Looked up from germline, CDR1 is MNHEY and CDR2 is SVGAGI. CDR3 DNA: TGTGCCAGCAGTTACGGAATCGGTAGGCTGAACACTGAAGCTTTCTTT. Translated: CASSYGIGRLNTEAFF.

The rearrangement links TRBV19 to TRBJ1-5; D not resolved. The germline V and J ends were trimmed by 1 base and 3 bases, with 10 bases remaining between them. The germline V gene encodes CDR1 LNHDA and CDR2 SQIVND (reference sequence). The length of the CDR3 is 15 residues. Here the CDR3 DNA reads TGTGCCAGTAGTATAGCCGAAAGGGCCAATCAGCCCCAGCATTTT. Amino acid sequence: CASSIAERANQPQHF.

The chain carries TRBV28 and TRBJ2-5; no definite D call. The V end lost 1 base, the J end lost 7 bases, and 4 bases lay between the germline ends. The CDR3 runs 11 residues. Per the germline V gene, CDR1 is MDHEN and CDR2 is SYDVKM. CDR3 residues: CASSLFGTQYF. DNA of the CDR3: TGTGCCAGCAGTTTATTTGGGACCCAGTACTTC.

This clone was recorded a few times. This sequence joins TRBV30 and TRBJ1-5; D gene unclear. The CDR3 spans 16 residues. V dropped 0 bases and J dropped 2 bases, with 14 bases sitting between them. The germline V gene encodes CDR1 GTSNPN and CDR2 SVGIG (reference sequence). The CDR3 reads CAWSVLAARGNQPQHF. In DNA form, the CDR3 reads TGTGCCTGGAGTGTACTCGCCGCGAGAGGCAATCAGCCCCAGCATTTT.

This rearrangement joins TRBV7-9 to TRBJ2-7, with TRBD2 matching 10 bases. The CDR3 contains 14 residues. Germline V CDR1 and CDR2: SEHNR, FQNEAQ (reference sequence). With 5 bases clipped from V and 2 bases from J, the junction kept 3 bases outside the gene matches. For the CDR3, the DNA is TGTGCCAGCAGCCCACTAGCGGGGCCCTACGAGCAGTACTTC. The encoded protein is CASSPLAGPYEQYF.

The rearrangement uses TRBV6-6 and TRBJ2-7; 7 nucleotides line up with TRBD1. Looked up from germline, CDR1 is MNHNY and CDR2 is SVGAGI (reference sequence). The CDR3 is made up of 13 amino acids. The V and J ends lost 5 bases and 3 bases, in that order; junction bases with no gene match: 4. The CDR3 loop reads CASSPTGNYEQYF. The CDR3 DNA sequence: TGTGCCAGCAGTCCGACAGGGAACTACGAGCAGTACTTC.

The chain has TRBV4-1 and TRBJ1-2; D not resolved. Between the trimmed V and J ends, which lost 0 bases and 0 bases, there was a span of 8 bases. The CDR3 spans 15 residues. Germline CDR1 and CDR2: MGHRA and YSYEKL. CDR3 sequence: CASSQERHPNYGYTF. The DNA for the CDR3 is TGCGCCAGCAGCCAAGAGCGACATCCTAACTATGGCTACACCTTC.

The chain links TRBV5-4 to TRBJ1-6, with D hard to call. Germline assignment: CDR1 SGHNT and CDR2 YYREEE (reference sequence). The CDR3 loop spans 16 amino acids. Trimming removed 1 base from V and 0 bases from J, with 8 bases in between. CDR3 nucleotides: TGTGCCAGCAGCTTGATCATCAGCTCCTATAATTCACCCCTCCACTTT. Its translation: CASSLIISSYNSPLHF.

This clone was detected only once. The chain joins TRBV9 to TRBJ1-4; 11 bases map to TRBD1. Unmatched junction bases numbered 5, after V lost 4 bases and J lost 6 bases. The CDR3 covers 15 residues. The germline gives CDR1 SGDLS, CDR2 YYNGEE. Here the CDR3 DNA reads TGTGCCAGCAGCCCGAGGGACAGGGGGTATGAAAAACTGTTTTTT. Amino acid sequence: CASSPRDRGYEKLFF.

This clone appeared once. The chain has TRBV5-5 and TRBJ1-2, with unresolved D. The CDR3 is 13 amino acids. V dropped 1 base and J dropped 8 bases, with 12 bases sitting between them. Germline V gives CDR1 SGHKS, CDR2 YYEKEE (reference sequence). The CDR3 loop reads CASSLMQVRGYTF. Here the CDR3 DNA reads TGTGCCAGCAGCTTGATGCAGGTCCGGGGCTACACCTTC.

A word on this clone: The same CDR3 is also encoded by other DNA sequences in this sample. The rearrangement uses TRBV11-2 and TRBJ1-2, with D maybe TRBD1 (6 bases). This CDR3 is built from 13 residues. Germline V gives CDR1 SGHAT, CDR2 FQNNGV. V lost 5 bases and J lost 1, with 8 bases in between. For the CDR3, the DNA is TGTGCCAGCAGCCCACAGGGTAACTATGGCTACACCTTC. It specifies CASSPQGNYGYTF.

The chain links TRBV3-1 (or the pseudogene TRBV3-2) to TRBJ1-5; D ambiguous. The V and J ends lost 1 base and 5 bases respectively, with 12 bases between them. Per the germline V gene, CDR1 is LGHDT and CDR2 is YNNKEL (reference sequence). The CDR3 runs 15 residues. CDR3 loop: CASSQGQPAHQPQHF. CDR3 bases: TGTGCCAGCAGCCAAGGTCAGCCGGCACATCAGCCCCAGCATTTT.

V and J are TRBV7-3 and TRBJ1-6, with D possibly being TRBD1 (6 bases). Trimming removed 6 bases from V and 8 bases from J, with 11 bases in between. Germline values: CDR1 SGHTA, CDR2 FQGTGA. The length of the CDR3 is 13 residues. The CDR3 loop is CASSTDRDSPLHF. The CDR3, as DNA: TGTGCCAGCAGTACGGACAGAGATTCACCCCTCCACTTT.

In this sample, this clone turned up a few times. J is TRBJ1-5 and V is TRBV6-5, with no clear D. The germline CDR1 and CDR2 sequences are MNHEY and SVGAGI. This CDR3 contains 14 residues. V lost 2 bases, J lost 4 bases, and 9 bases lay in between. CDR3 loop: CASSYGITNQPQHF. The CDR3 nucleotides read TGTGCCAGCAGTTACGGAATCACAAATCAGCCCCAGCATTTT.

The chain uses TRBV6-2 or TRBV6-3 and TRBJ2-3; D could derive from TRBD1 or TRBD2 (6 bases each). Germline CDR1 is MNHEY and CDR2 is SVGEGT. The V and J ends lost 2 bases and 1 base respectively, with 19 bases between them. The CDR3 consists of 18 residues. CDR3 sequence reads: CASSYGGPGAGRTDTQYF. CDR3 DNA: TGTGCCAGCAGTTACGGGGGGCCCGGGGCGGGCCGCACAGATACGCAGTATTTT.

This chain joins TRBV9 and TRBJ2-7; D is ambiguous. V was clipped by 0 bases and J by 1 base, with 5 bases between them. This CDR3 has 13 residues. Germline V gene data show CDR1 as SGDLS and CDR2 as YYNGEE. The DNA for the CDR3 is TGTGCCAGCAGCGTAGATTTTTCCTACGAGCAGTACTTC. Encoded protein: CASSVDFSYEQYF.

The chain carries TRBV4-1 and TRBJ2-7, with D possibly TRBD2 on 6 matching bases. The CDR3 loop spans 16 amino acids. Germline CDR1 and CDR2: MGHRA and YSYEKL. V lost 3 bases, J lost 0 bases, and 15 bases lay in between. The CDR3 loop is CASSQIAASFSYEQYF. The DNA of the CDR3 is TGCGCCAGCAGCCAGATAGCGGCATCATTCTCCTACGAGCAGTACTTC.

The rearrangement links TRBV19 to TRBJ1-2; D is possibly TRBD1 (5 bases). Germline V CDR1 and CDR2: LNHDA, SQIVND (reference sequence). The V and J ends lost 1 base and 2 bases respectively, with 11 bases between them. This CDR3 has 15 amino acids. CDR3 region: CASSIVGRENYGYTF. CDR3 DNA sequence: TGTGCCAGTAGTATAGTAGGCAGGGAAAACTATGGCTACACCTTC.

As concerns this clone: Other DNA variants within this sample encode the same CDR3. This chain connects TRBV18 to TRBJ2-5; D is ambiguous. V lost 3 bases and J lost 0, with 5 bases in between. The CDR3 consists of 13 residues. The germline V gene encodes CDR1 KGHSH and CDR2 LQKENI. The chain's CDR3 is CASSPSYQETQYF. Written as DNA, the CDR3 is TGTGCCAGCTCACCTTCGTACCAAGAGACCCAGTACTTC.

This clone was observed once. The chain combines TRBV30 with TRBJ1-4; the D gene is possibly TRBD1 (6 bases). This CDR3 region has 14 residues. From germline, CDR1 is GTSNPN and CDR2 SVGIG (reference sequence). V dropped 0 bases and J dropped 5 bases, with 10 bases sitting between them. CDR3 bases: TGTGCCTGGAGTGTAGGACAGTTGAATGAAAAACTGTTTTTT. Translating gives CAWSVGQLNEKLFF. The full variable domain, in which reference TRBV30 and TRBJ1-4 provide the parts outside the CDR3, is SQTIHQWPATLVQPVGSPLSLECTVEGTSNPNLYWYRQAAGRGLQLLFYSVGIGQISSEVPQNLSASRPQDRQFILSSKKLLLSDSGFYLCAWSVGQLNEKLFFGSGTQLSVL.

This clone was seen only once. This rearrangement joins TRBV5-6 to TRBJ1-6, with D possibly being TRBD1 (5 bases). Germline loops: CDR1 SGHDT, CDR2 YYEEEE. This CDR3 spans 13 amino acids. The ends were cut back, 4 bases at V and 7 bases at J, with 9 bases in the middle. In DNA form, the CDR3 reads TGTGCCAGCAGCAAAGGGGTAAATTCACCCCTCCACTTT. Residues: CASSKGVNSPLHF. Complete variable domain (other parts from reference TRBV5-6 and TRBJ1-6): DAGVTQSPTHLIKTRGQQVTLRCSPKSGHDTVSWYQQALGQGPQFIFQYYEEEERQRGNFPDRFSGHQFPNYSSELNVNALLLGDSALYLCASSKGVNSPLHFGNGTRLTVT.